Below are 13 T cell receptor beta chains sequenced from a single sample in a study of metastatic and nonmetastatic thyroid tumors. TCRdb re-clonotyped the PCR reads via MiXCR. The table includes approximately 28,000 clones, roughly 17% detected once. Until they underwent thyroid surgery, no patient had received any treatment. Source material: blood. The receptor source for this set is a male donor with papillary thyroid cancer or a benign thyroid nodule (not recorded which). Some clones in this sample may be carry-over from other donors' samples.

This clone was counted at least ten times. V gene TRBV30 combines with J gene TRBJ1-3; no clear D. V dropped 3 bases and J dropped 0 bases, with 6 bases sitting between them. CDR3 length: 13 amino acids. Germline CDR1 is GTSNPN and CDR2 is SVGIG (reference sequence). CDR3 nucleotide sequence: TGTGCCTGGAGGGGGTACTCTGGAAACACCATATATTTT. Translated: CAWRGYSGNTIYF.

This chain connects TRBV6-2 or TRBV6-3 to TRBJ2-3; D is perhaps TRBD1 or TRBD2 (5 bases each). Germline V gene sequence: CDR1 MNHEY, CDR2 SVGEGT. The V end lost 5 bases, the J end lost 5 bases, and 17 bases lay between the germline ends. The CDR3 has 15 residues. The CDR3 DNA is TGTGCCAGCAGTCACGGGGCGGACCCCATAGATACGCAGTATTTT. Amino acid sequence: CASSHGADPIDTQYF.

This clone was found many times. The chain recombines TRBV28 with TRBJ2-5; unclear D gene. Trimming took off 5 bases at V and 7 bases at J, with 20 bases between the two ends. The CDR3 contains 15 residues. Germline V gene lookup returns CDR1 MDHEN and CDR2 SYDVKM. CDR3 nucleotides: TGTGCCAGCAGTCCAGATAGACAACCCCGTGGGACCCAGTACTTC. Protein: CASSPDRQPRGTQYF.

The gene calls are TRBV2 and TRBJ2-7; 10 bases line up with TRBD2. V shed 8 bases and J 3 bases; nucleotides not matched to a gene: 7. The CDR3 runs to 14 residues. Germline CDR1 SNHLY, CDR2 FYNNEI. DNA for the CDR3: TGTGCCAGCCAACTAGCGGGAAAGAGCTACGAGCAGTACTTC. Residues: CASQLAGKSYEQYF.

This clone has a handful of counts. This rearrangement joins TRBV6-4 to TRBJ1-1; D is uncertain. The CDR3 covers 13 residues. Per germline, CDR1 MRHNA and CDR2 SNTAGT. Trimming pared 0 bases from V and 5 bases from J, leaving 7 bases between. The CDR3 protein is CASSDSSMTEAFF. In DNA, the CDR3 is TGTGCCAGCAGTGACTCTAGTATGACTGAAGCTTTCTTT.

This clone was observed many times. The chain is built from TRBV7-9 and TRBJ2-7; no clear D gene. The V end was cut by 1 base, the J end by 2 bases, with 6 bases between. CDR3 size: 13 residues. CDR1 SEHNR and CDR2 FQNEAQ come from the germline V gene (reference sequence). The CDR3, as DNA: TGTGCCAGCAGCTTAGACTTCCCCTACGAGCAGTACTTC. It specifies CASSLDFPYEQYF.

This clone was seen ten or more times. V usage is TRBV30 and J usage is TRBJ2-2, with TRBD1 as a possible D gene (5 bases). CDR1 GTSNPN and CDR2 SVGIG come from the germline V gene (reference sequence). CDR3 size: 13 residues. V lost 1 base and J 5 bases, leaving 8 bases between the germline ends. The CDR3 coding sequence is TGTGCCTGGAGTGCGACAGTGACCGGGGAGCTGTTTTTT. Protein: CAWSATVTGELFF.

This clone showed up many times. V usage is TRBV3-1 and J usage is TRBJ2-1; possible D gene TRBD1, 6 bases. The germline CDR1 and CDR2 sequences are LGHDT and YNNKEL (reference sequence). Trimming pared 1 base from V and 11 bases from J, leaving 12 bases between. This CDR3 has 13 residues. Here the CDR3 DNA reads TGTGCCAGCAGCCAAGGGAGAGGACAGAAGCAGTTCTTC. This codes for CASSQGRGQKQFF.

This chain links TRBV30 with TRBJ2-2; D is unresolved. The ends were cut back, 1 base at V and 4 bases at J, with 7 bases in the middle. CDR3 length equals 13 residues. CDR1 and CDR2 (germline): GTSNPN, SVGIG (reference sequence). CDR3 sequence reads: CAWSELTTGELFF. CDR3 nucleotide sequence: TGTGCCTGGAGTGAACTTACCACCGGGGAGCTGTTTTTT.

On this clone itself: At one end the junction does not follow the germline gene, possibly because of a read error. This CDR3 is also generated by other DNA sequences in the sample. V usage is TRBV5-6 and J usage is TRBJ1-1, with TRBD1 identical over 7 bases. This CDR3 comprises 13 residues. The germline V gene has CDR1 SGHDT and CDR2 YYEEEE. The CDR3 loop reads CASSLQGRYEAFF. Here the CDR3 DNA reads TGTGCCAGCAGCTTACAGGGGAGATATGAAGCCTTCTTT.

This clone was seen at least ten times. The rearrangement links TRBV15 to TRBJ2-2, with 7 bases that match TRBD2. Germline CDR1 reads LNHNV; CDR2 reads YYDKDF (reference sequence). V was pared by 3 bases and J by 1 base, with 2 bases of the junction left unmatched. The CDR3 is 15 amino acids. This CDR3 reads CATSRLAENTGELFF. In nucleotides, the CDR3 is TGTGCCACCAGCAGGCTAGCGGAGAACACCGGGGAGCTGTTTTTT.

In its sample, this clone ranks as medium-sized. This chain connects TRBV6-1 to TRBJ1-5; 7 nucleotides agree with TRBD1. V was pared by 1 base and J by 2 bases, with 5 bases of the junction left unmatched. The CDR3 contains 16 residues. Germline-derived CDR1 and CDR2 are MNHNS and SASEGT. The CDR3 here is CASSEGEGAGNQPQHF. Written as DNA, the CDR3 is TGTGCCAGCAGTGAAGGAGAGGGGGCTGGCAATCAGCCCCAGCATTTT.

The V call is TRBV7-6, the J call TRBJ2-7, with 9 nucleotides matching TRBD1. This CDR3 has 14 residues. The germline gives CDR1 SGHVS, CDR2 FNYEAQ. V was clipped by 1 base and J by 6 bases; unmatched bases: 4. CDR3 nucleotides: TGTGCCAGCAGCTTAGACACAGGGGGCTTCGAGCAGTACTTC. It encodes CASSLDTGGFEQYF.